A selection of T cell receptor beta chains follows, all from one sample in a study of blood T cell repertoires in COVID-19. Sequencing was performed with immunoSEQ multiplex PCR; in TCRdb, only in-frame clones are kept and a portion is missing. The sample has 150,000 to 200,000 clones; around 86% are singletons. Input material: peripheral blood. The receptors originated from a man aged 18 to 35 with acute or convalescent COVID-19. The CDR3 runs from the conserved cysteine through the conserved F or W. The D gene is left open where the match is weak. Size values are once, few and many counts, or a class for expanded clones, and some rows have none.

J: TRBJ1-3; D: TRBD1; V: TRBV6-5; size: NA; CDR3: CASRTQGAGNTIYF; DNA: TGTGCCAGCAGGACGCAGGGGGCTGGAAACACCATATATTTT
J: TRBJ1-2; D: NA; V: TRBV2; size: NA; CDR3: CASSEAPGVLSYTF; DNA: TGTGCCAGCAGTGAAGCCCCAGGGGTTTTGAGCTACACCTTC
J: TRBJ1-1; D: NA; V: TRBV30; size: NA; CDR3: CAWSKDRNTEAFF; DNA: TGTGCCTGGAGTAAGGACAGAAACACTGAAGCTTTCTTT
J: TRBJ2-1; D: TRBD2; V: TRBV19; size: NA; CDR3: CASRRYILTSGDNEQFF; DNA: TGTGCCAGTAGGCGTTACATACTGACTAGCGGGGACAATGAGCAGTTCTTC
J: TRBJ2-1; D: TRBD2; V: TRBV18; size: NA; CDR3: CASSPASGGGEQFF; DNA: TGTGCCAGCTCACCGGCTAGCGGGGGGGGTGAGCAGTTCTTC
J: TRBJ2-5; D: NA; V: TRBV7-3; size: NA; CDR3: CASSSTSKETQYF; DNA: TGTGCCAGCAGCTCCACGAGTAAAGAGACCCAGTACTTC
J: TRBJ2-7; D: NA; V: TRBV11-3; size: NA; CDR3: CASSFQGDYEQYF; DNA: TGTGCCAGCAGCTTTCAAGGGGACTACGAGCAGTACTTC
J: TRBJ1-3; D: NA; V: TRBV29-1; size: NA; CDR3: CSVELGGGNTIYF; DNA: TGCAGCGTTGAACTGGGGGGAGGAAACACCATATATTTT
J: TRBJ1-6; D: NA; V: TRBV5-1; size: once; CDR3: CASSVTGSGSPLHF; DNA: TGCGCCAGCAGCGTAACAGGTTCTGGTTCACCCCTCCACTTT
J: TRBJ1-5; D: TRBD1; V: TRBV30; size: NA; CDR3: CAWSSGGGQPQHF; DNA: TGTGCCTGGAGTTCAGGGGGCGGTCAGCCCCAGCATTTT
J: TRBJ2-5; D: TRBD1; V: TRBV5-1; size: NA; CDR3: CASSVMTGVEETQYF; DNA: TGCGCCAGCAGCGTGATGACAGGGGTCGAGGAGACCCAGTACTTC
J: TRBJ2-5; D: NA; V: TRBV25-1; size: NA; CDR3: CASSATGPETQYF; DNA: TGTGCCAGCAGTGCCACAGGGCCAGAGACCCAGTACTTC
J: TRBJ1-1; D: NA; V: TRBV30; size: NA; CDR3: CAWRGVRNTEAFF; DNA: TGTGCCTGGAGGGGCGTAAGGAACACTGAAGCTTTCTTT
J: TRBJ1-1; D: TRBD1; V: TRBV6-5; size: NA; CDR3: CASSYMGQTNTEAFF; DNA: TGTGCCAGCAGTTACATGGGACAGACGAACACTGAAGCTTTCTTT
J: TRBJ1-1; D: NA; V: TRBV3-1/TRBV3-2; size: NA; CDR3: CASSQVQGNTEAFF; DNA: TGTGCCAGCAGCCAGGTCCAGGGGAACACTGAAGCTTTCTTT
J: TRBJ1-1; D: NA; V: TRBV10-3; size: once; CDR3: CATEGGTEAFF; DNA: TGTGCCACCGAGGGGGGGACTGAAGCTTTCTTT
J: TRBJ2-5; D: TRBD1; V: TRBV9; size: NA; CDR3: CASSPGQGVWETQYF; DNA: TGTGCCAGCAGCCCGGGACAGGGGGTTTGGGAGACCCAGTACTTC
J: TRBJ1-1; D: NA; V: TRBV6-5; size: few; CDR3: CASSYFAGEDTEAFF; DNA: TGTGCCAGCAGTTACTTTGCCGGTGAGGACACTGAAGCTTTCTTT
J: TRBJ1-1; D: NA; V: TRBV6-1; size: many; CDR3: CASSDPGQGLNTEAFF; DNA: TGTGCCAGCAGTGATCCGGGTCAGGGGTTGAACACTGAAGCTTTCTTT
J: TRBJ2-1; D: TRBD2; V: TRBV30; size: NA; CDR3: CAWTLAGGSREQFF; DNA: TGTGCCTGGACGCTAGCGGGGGGGAGTCGTGAGCAGTTCTTC
J: TRBJ1-5; D: TRBD1; V: TRBV12-5; size: NA; CDR3: CASGQTGQGSNQPQHF; DNA: TGTGCTAGTGGACAAACGGGACAGGGAAGCAATCAGCCCCAGCATTTT
J: TRBJ1-1; D: NA; V: TRBV18; size: NA; CDR3: CASSPGRDMNTEAFF; DNA: TGTGCCAGCTCCCCGGGCCGGGATATGAACACTGAAGCTTTCTTT
J: TRBJ1-1; D: TRBD1; V: TRBV24-1; size: NA; CDR3: CATYRTQGEWSSTEAFF; DNA: TGTGCCACCTATCGTACTCAGGGGGAGTGGAGTAGCACTGAAGCTTTCTTT
J: TRBJ2-3; D: NA; V: TRBV9; size: NA; CDR3: CASSVGQITDTQYF; DNA: TGTGCCAGCAGCGTAGGACAGATCACAGATACGCAGTATTTT
J: TRBJ1-4; D: NA; V: TRBV10-3; size: NA; CDR3: CAISDFGGTNEKLFF; DNA: TGTGCCATCAGTGATTTCGGGGGAACTAATGAAAAACTGTTTTTT